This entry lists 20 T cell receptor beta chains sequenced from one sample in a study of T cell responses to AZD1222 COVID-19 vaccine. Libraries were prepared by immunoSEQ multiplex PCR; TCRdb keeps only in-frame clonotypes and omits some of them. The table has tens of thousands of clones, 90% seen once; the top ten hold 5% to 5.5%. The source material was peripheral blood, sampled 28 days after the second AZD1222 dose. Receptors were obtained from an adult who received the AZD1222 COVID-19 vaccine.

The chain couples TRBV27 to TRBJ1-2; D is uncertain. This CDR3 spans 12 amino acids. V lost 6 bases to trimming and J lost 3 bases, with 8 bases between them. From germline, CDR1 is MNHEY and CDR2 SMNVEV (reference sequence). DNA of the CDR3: TGTGCCAGCAGGGCGGAGGACTATGGCTACACCTTC. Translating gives CASRAEDYGYTF.

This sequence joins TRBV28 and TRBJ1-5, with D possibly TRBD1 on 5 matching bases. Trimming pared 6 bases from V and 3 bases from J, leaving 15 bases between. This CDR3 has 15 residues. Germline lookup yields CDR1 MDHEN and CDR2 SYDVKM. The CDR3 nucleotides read TGTGCCAGCAGCCCTTCAGGGACCTCCAATCAGCCCCAGCATTTT. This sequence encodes CASSPSGTSNQPQHF.

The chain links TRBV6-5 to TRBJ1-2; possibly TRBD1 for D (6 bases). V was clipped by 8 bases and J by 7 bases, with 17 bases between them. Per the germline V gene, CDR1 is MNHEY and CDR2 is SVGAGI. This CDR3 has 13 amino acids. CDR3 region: CASAGAGWLGYTF. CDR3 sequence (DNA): TGTGCCAGCGCAGGGGCAGGATGGCTTGGCTACACCTTC.

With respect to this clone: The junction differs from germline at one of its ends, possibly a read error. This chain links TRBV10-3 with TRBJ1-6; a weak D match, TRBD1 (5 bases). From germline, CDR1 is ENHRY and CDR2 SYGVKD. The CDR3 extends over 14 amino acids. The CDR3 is CAIGAAAYDSPLHF. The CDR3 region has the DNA TGTGCCATCGGGGCCGCGGCCTATGATTCACCCCTCCACTTT.

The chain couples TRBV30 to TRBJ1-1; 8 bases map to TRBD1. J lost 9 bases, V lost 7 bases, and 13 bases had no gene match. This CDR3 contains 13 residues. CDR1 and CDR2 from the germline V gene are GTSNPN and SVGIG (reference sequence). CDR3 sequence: CASTDRGLRKAFF. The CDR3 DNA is TGTGCCTCGACCGACAGGGGTCTACGTAAAGCTTTCTTT.

The CDR3 protein is CASSFLTGGNQPQHF. CDR3 sequence (DNA): TGTGCCAGCAGCTTCTTGACAGGGGGCAATCAGCCCCAGCATTTT. The chain recombines TRBV7-2 with TRBJ1-5; 8 nucleotides match TRBD1. J gave up 2 bases and V 3 bases, and 3 bases lay outside the gene matches. Per germline, CDR1 SGHTA and CDR2 FQGNSA. This CDR3 is built from 15 residues.

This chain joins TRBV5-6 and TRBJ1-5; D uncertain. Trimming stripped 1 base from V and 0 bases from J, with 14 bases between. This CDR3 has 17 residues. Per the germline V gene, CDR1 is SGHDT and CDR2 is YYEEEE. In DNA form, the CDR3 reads TGTGCCAGCAGCTTGAGTCGGGGAGTTCGTAGCAATCAGCCCCAGCATTTT. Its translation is CASSLSRGVRSNQPQHF.

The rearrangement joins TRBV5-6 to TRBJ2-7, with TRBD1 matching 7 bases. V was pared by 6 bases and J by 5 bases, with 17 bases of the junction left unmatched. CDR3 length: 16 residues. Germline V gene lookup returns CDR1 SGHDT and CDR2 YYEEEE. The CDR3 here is CASKTGTGASLHEQYF. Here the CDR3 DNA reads TGTGCCAGCAAAACTGGCACAGGGGCTAGCCTCCACGAGCAGTACTTC. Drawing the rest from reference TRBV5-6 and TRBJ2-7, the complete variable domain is DAGVTQSPTHLIKTRGQQVTLRCSPKSGHDTVSWYQQALGQGPQFIFQYYEEEERQRGNFPDRFSGHQFPNYSSELNVNALLLGDSALYLCASKTGTGASLHEQYFGPGTRLTVT.

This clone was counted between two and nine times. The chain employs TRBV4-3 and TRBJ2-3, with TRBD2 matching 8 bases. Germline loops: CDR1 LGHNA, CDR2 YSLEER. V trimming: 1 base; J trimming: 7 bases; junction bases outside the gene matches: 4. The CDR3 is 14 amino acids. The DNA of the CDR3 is TGCGCCAGCAGCCAAGGTAGCGGGGCTAATACGCAGTATTTT. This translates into CASSQGSGANTQYF.

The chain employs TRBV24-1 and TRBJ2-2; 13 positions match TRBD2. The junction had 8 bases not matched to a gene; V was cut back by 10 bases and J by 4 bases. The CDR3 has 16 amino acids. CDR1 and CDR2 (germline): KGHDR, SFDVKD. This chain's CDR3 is CATSLAGGRVTGELFF. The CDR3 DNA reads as TGTGCCACTTCACTAGCGGGGGGGCGTGTCACCGGGGAGCTGTTTTTT.

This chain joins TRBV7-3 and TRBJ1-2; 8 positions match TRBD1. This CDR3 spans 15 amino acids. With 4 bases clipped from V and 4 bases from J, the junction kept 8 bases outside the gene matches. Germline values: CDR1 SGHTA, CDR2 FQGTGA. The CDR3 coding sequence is TGTGCCAGCAGCTCCGGGACAGGCTCTACCTATGGCTACACCTTC. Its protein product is CASSSGTGSTYGYTF.

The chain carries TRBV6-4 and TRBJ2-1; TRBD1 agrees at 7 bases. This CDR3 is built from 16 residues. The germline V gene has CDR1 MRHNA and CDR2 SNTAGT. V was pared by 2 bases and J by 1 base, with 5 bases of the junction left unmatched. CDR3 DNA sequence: TGTGCCAGCAGTGACACAGGGGTCATGTCCTACAATGAGCAGTTCTTC. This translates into CASSDTGVMSYNEQFF.

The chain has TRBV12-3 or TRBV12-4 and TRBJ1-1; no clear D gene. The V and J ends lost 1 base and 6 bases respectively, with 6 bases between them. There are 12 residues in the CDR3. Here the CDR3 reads CASSLGTAEAFF. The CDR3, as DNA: TGTGCCAGCAGTTTAGGAACCGCTGAAGCTTTCTTT.

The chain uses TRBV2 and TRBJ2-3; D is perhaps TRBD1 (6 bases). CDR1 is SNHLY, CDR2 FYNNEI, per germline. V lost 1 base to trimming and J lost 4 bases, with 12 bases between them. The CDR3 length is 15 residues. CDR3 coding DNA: TGTGCCAGCAGTGAAGTAGGGGGTCCTGCAGATACGCAGTATTTT. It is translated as CASSEVGGPADTQYF.

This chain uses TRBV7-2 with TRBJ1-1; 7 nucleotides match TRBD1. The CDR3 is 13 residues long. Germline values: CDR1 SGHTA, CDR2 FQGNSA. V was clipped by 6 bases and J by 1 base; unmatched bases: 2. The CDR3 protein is CASSGQENTEAFF. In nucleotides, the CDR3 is TGTGCCAGCAGTGGACAGGAGAACACTGAAGCTTTCTTT.

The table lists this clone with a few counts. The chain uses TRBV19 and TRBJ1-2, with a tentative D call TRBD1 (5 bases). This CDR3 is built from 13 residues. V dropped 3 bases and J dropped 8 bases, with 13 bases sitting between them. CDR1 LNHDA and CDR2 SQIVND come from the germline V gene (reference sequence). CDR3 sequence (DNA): TGTGCCAGTAGTATCACCCAGGGTTCCGGCTACACCTTC. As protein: CASSITQGSGYTF.

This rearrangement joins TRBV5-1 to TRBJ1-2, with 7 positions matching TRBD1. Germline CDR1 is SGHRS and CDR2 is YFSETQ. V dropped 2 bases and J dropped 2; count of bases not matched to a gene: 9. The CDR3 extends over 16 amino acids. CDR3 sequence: CASSLFPAGGNYGYTF. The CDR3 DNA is TGCGCCAGCAGCTTATTCCCCGCAGGGGGGAACTATGGCTACACCTTC.

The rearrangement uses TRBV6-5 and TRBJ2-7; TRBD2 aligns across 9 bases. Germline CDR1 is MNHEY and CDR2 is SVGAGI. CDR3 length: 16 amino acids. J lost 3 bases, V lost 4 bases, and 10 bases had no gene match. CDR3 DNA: TGTGCCAGCAGTTTACTCGGGGGACTAGCAGTCTACGAGCAGTACTTC. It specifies CASSLLGGLAVYEQYF.

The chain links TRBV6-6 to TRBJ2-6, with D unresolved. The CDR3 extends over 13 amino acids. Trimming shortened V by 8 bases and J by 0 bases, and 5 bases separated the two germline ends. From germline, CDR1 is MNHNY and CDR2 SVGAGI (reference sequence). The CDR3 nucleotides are TGTGCCAGCGTGAGCTCTGGGGCCAACGTCCTGACTTTC. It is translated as CASVSSGANVLTF.

CDR3 coding DNA: TGTGCCAGCAGCCTCAGGGAACCCTATGGCTACACCTTC. Translated, it gives CASSLREPYGYTF. The chain combines TRBV28 with TRBJ1-2; D may be TRBD1 (5 bases). CDR1 MDHEN and CDR2 SYDVKM come from the germline V gene. Trimming took off 6 bases at V and 4 bases at J, with 12 bases between the two ends. The CDR3 consists of 13 residues.